What follows are 20 T cell receptor beta chains derived from one specimen sequenced in a study of shared clonotypes between healthy human individuals. The protocol was immunoSEQ multiplex PCR, while the TCRdb copy is restricted to in-frame clones and leaves out a portion. This sample carries 2 million to 2.5 million clones, over 90% of them seen once, and the ten largest clones take 0.39%. Sequencing was carried out using naive CD4+ T cells from PBMCs. Specified subset: CD45RA+ positively selected. These receptors were collected from a man younger than 30 in good health. Some clones in this sample may be carry-over from other donors' samples.

The genes are TRBV7-8 and TRBJ1-5; D is ambiguous. The germline V gene encodes CDR1 SGHVS and CDR2 FQNEAQ. CDR3 size: 17 residues. Deletions cut 0 bases from V and 0 bases from J, with 12 bases between. The CDR3 reads CASSLAPGTYSNQPQHF. The CDR3 nucleotides are TGTGCCAGCAGCTTAGCTCCCGGCACCTATAGCAATCAGCCCCAGCATTTT. The full variable domain, with the rest looked up from reference TRBV7-8 and TRBJ1-5, is GAGVSQSPRYKVAKRGQDVALRCDPISGHVSLFWYQQALGQGPEFLTYFQNEAQLDKSGLPSDRFFAERPEGSVSTLKIQRTQQEDSAVYLCASSLAPGTYSNQPQHFGDGTRLSIL.

The J gene is TRBJ2-1, the V gene TRBV11-3, with 8 bases matching TRBD1. Germline-derived CDR1 and CDR2 are SGHNT and YENEEA. V shed 0 bases, J shed 6 bases, and the junction held 7 bases outside the gene matches. The CDR3 is made up of 16 amino acids. CDR3: CASSLDWTTGANEQFF. CDR3 DNA: TGTGCCAGCAGCTTAGATTGGACGACAGGGGCCAATGAGCAGTTCTTC.

The sample holds one count of this clone. The V and J genes are TRBV6-1 and TRBJ2-3; a possible D gene is TRBD1 (5 bases). The CDR3 runs to 15 residues. CDR1 MNHNS and CDR2 SASEGT come from the germline V gene. V dropped 11 bases and J dropped 5 bases, with 23 bases sitting between them. CDR3 amino acids: CAAIKTGVVRDTQYF. DNA of the CDR3: TGTGCCGCCATAAAAACAGGTGTAGTTAGAGATACGCAGTATTTT.

The gene calls are TRBV4-1 and TRBJ2-7; 9 positions match TRBD2. Germline CDR1 and CDR2: MGHRA and YSYEKL. J gave up 2 bases and V 3 bases, and 11 bases lay outside the gene matches. This CDR3 has 17 amino acids. The CDR3 here is CASSHLPGTSFAYEQYF. CDR3 bases: TGCGCCAGCAGCCACCTCCCCGGGACTAGCTTTGCCTACGAGCAGTACTTC.

The rearrangement uses TRBV7-3 and TRBJ2-5; D is unclear. The better agreement between TRBJ2-7 and the DNA end casts doubt on the J call. Germline-derived CDR1 and CDR2 are SGHTA and FQGTGA. This CDR3 comprises 14 residues. The CDR3 here is CASSLSGSPYEQYF. DNA for the CDR3: TGTGCCAGCAGCTTAAGCGGCAGCCCATACGAGCAGTACTTC.

The chain has TRBV18 and TRBJ2-1, with 11 nucleotides matching TRBD2. Germline lookup yields CDR1 KGHSH and CDR2 LQKENI. The CDR3 loop spans 15 amino acids. The ends lost 3 bases at V and 6 bases at J; junction bases unmatched: 4. The CDR3 sequence is CASSPTSGIRNEQFF. Written as DNA, the CDR3 is TGTGCCAGCTCACCGACTAGCGGGATTCGCAATGAGCAGTTCTTC.

The J gene is TRBJ2-5, the V gene TRBV2, with D perhaps TRBD1 (5 bases). The end of the DNA fits TRBJ2-7 better, so the J call may be wrong. The CDR3 totals 14 residues. Germline-derived CDR1 and CDR2 are SNHLY and FYNNEI. CDR3 bases: TGTGCCAGCAGTGCAGCAGACAGCTCCTACGAGCAGTACTTC. This gives the protein CASSAADSSYEQYF.

The V and J genes are TRBV2 and TRBJ2-1; TRBD2 might be the D (6 bases). V lost 2 bases to trimming and J lost 6 bases, with 11 bases between them. Germline values: CDR1 SNHLY, CDR2 FYNNEI. The CDR3 has 14 amino acids. CDR3 protein: CASSERRDPNEQFF. The DNA of the CDR3 is TGTGCCAGCAGTGAAAGGCGGGACCCCAATGAGCAGTTCTTC. Variable domain in full (rest from reference TRBV2 and TRBJ2-1): EPEVTQTPSHQVTQMGQEVILRCVPISNHLYFYWYRQILGQKVEFLVSFYNNEISEKSEIFDDQFSVERPDGSNFTLKIRSTKLEDSAMYFCASSERRDPNEQFFGPGTRLTVL.

This chain links TRBV6-1 with TRBJ1-5; 9 nucleotides agree with TRBD1. After removal of 7 bases from V and 6 bases from J, the junction contained 7 bases not matched to a gene. The CDR3 covers 14 residues. Germline-derived CDR1 and CDR2 are MNHNS and SASEGT. CDR3 amino acids: CASNSGTGIQPQHF. The CDR3 DNA reads as TGTGCCAGCAACTCCGGGACAGGGATTCAGCCCCAGCATTTT.

The chain recombines TRBV15 with TRBJ1-2, with D possibly TRBD1 on 5 matching bases. CDR3 length equals 15 residues. The V and J ends lost 6 bases and 4 bases respectively, with 18 bases between them. Germline-derived CDR1 and CDR2 are LNHNV and YYDKDF (reference sequence). CDR3 residues: CATSNPGRGSYGYTF. The CDR3 DNA is TGTGCCACCAGTAATCCGGGACGGGGCTCCTATGGCTACACCTTC.

This chain connects TRBV7-3 to TRBJ2-3, with D uncertain. From germline, CDR1 is SGHTA and CDR2 FQGTGA. The length of the CDR3 is 14 residues. With 0 bases removed from V and 4 bases from J, the gap between germline ends came to 8 bases. CDR3 in amino acids: CASSLTRESDTQYF. The CDR3 DNA reads TGTGCCAGCAGCTTAACACGAGAGTCAGATACGCAGTATTTT.

This chain uses TRBV29-1 with TRBJ1-5; no reliable D call. This CDR3 comprises 12 residues. V was cut by 5 bases and J by 4 bases, with 9 bases left in between. Germline V gene lookup returns CDR1 SQVTM and CDR2 ANQGSEA. The CDR3 loop is CSVREGNQPQHF. In DNA, the CDR3 is TGCAGCGTTCGGGAGGGTAATCAGCCCCAGCATTTT.

The CDR3 here is CASSVVRDSSQFF. The CDR3 DNA is TGTGCCAGCAGCGTAGTAAGGGACTCATCGCAGTTCTTC. This chain links TRBV9 with TRBJ2-1; weak D call: TRBD2 (6 bases). Germline V gives CDR1 SGDLS, CDR2 YYNGEE. CDR3 length: 13 residues. Trimming removed 0 bases at V and 12 bases at J, with 13 bases between. Based on the CDR3 plus reference TRBV9 and TRBJ2-1, the full variable domain is DSGVTQTPKHLITATGQRVTLRCSPRSGDLSVYWYQQSLDQGLQFLIQYYNGEERAKGNILERFSAQQFPDLHSELNLSSLELGDSALYFCASSVVRDSSQFFGPGTRLTVL.

This clone was found once. The rearrangement joins TRBV5-1 to TRBJ2-5; the D gene is possibly TRBD1 (5 bases). The germline V and J ends were trimmed by 5 bases and 2 bases, with 19 bases remaining between them. CDR1 is SGHRS and CDR2 is YFSETQ in the germline V gene. This CDR3 is 16 amino acids long. The chain's CDR3 is CASRDAPRARQETQYF. The CDR3 DNA reads as TGCGCCAGCAGAGATGCCCCCAGGGCACGACAAGAGACCCAGTACTTC.

The V and J genes are TRBV7-9 and TRBJ1-4, with 7 bases aligning to TRBD1. The CDR3 has 12 amino acids. In germline, CDR1 is SEHNR, CDR2 FQNEAQ (reference sequence). V was pared by 5 bases and J by 8 bases, with 2 bases of the junction left unmatched. The CDR3 sequence: CASSRDSEKLFF. For the CDR3, the DNA is TGTGCCAGCAGCCGGGACAGCGAAAAACTGTTTTTT. The full variable domain, its missing parts supplied by reference TRBV7-9 and TRBJ1-4, is DTGVSQNPRHKITKRGQNVTFRCDPISEHNRLYWYRQTLGQGPEFLTYFQNEAQLEKSRLLSDRFSAERPKGSFSTLEIQRTEQGDSAMYLCASSRDSEKLFFGSGTQLSVL.

The chain recombines TRBV7-3 with TRBJ1-1, with D unresolved. Germline loops: CDR1 SGHTA, CDR2 FQGTGA. V lost 0 bases, J lost 0 bases, and 5 bases lay in between. This CDR3 region has 14 residues. CDR3 protein: CASSLTSVNTEAFF. DNA for the CDR3: TGTGCCAGCAGCTTAACGTCGGTGAACACTGAAGCTTTCTTT.

This clone was counted once. The V gene is TRBV6-4, the J gene TRBJ2-1; the match to TRBD1 covers 9 bases. This CDR3 contains 15 residues. The germline gives CDR1 MRHNA, CDR2 SNTAGT. V was clipped by 5 bases and J by 6 bases; unmatched bases: 8. The CDR3 DNA sequence: TGTGCCAGCAGTCCTTGGACAGGGGCGGCCAATGAGCAGTTCTTC. This translates into CASSPWTGAANEQFF.

This clone was seen only a few times. The chain joins TRBV7-9 to TRBJ1-3; 8 bases are shared with TRBD1. Germline V gives CDR1 SEHNR, CDR2 FQNEAQ (reference sequence). The CDR3 extends over 15 amino acids. J lost 0 bases, V lost 6 bases, and 4 bases had no gene match. The CDR3 protein is CASRLQGASGNTIYF. CDR3 nucleotides: TGTGCCAGCAGACTTCAGGGGGCCTCTGGAAACACCATATATTTT.

This chain connects TRBV5-1 to TRBJ2-2, with 8 bases that match TRBD1. The V gene end was trimmed by 3 bases and the J gene end by 5 bases; junction bases not matched to a gene: 9. The germline CDR1 and CDR2 sequences are SGHRS and YFSETQ. CDR3 length: 16 amino acids. The CDR3 loop reads CASSSQTGVDTGELFF. CDR3 DNA sequence: TGCGCCAGCAGCTCCCAGACAGGGGTGGATACCGGGGAGCTGTTTTTT.

In its sample, this clone was seen once. The chain joins TRBV10-3 to TRBJ2-5; a weak D match, TRBD2 (5 bases). The CDR3 runs to 15 residues. The V and J ends lost 0 bases and 4 bases respectively, with 12 bases between them. Germline CDR1 reads ENHRY; CDR2 reads SYGVKD. In DNA, the CDR3 is TGTGCCATCAGTGAGTCTGGGAGAAACCCAGAGACCCAGTACTTC. It translates to CAISESGRNPETQYF.